The present entry profiles one TCR beta chain with its context. The target antigen is unknown. This was a deep-level run. The method was immunoSEQ multiplex PCR; TCRdb's version includes in-frame clones alone and lacks a portion of them. The data show a few million clones, with more than 90% seen just once and around 0.14% held by the top ten. This record belongs to a study of shared clonotypes between healthy human individuals. Study-wide results and caveats: Among non-shared clonotypes, generation probabilities were lower than among those shared by all four donors. In several donors, about 5% of naive CD4 clonotypes appeared in common.

Those who donated were healthy HIV-negative adults, with no recent acute infections or vaccinations reported. This TCR was sampled from a man aged 18 to 30 in good health. Sequenced sample: naive CD4+ T cells sorted from blood. Specified subset: CD45RA+ positively selected.

The CDR3 DNA is TGCGCCAGCAGCCGACGCGCGGGGTCGATCACCGGGGAGCTGTTTTTT. This encodes CASSRRAGSITGELFF. The chain combines TRBV5-1 with TRBJ2-2, with TRBD2 as a possible D gene (6 bases). This CDR3 spans 16 amino acids. Between the trimmed V and J ends, which lost 4 bases and 4 bases, there was a span of 17 bases. The germline V gene encodes CDR1 SGHRS and CDR2 YFSETQ.